This record looks at one T cell receptor (beta chain) sequence and its context. The germline V gene has CDR1 LGHDT and CDR2 YNNKEL (reference sequence). Trimming took off 0 bases at V and 2 bases at J, with 9 bases between the two ends. This CDR3 comprises 15 residues. The data were obtained in a study of early T cells in non-severe SARS-CoV-2 infection. Using its own MiXCR run on the 5' RACE reads, TCRdb lists one record per CDR3 protein. The sample consists of about 77,000 distinct CDR3 sequences, less than 15% of them appearing once. The sequence derives from an adult who was a healthcare worker with PCR-confirmed SARS-CoV-2 infection or an uninfected control (not recorded which). The donor label of this sample is uncertain. Sequences were derived from whole blood, sampled at baseline. This chain uses TRBV3-1 with TRBJ2-3, with D perhaps TRBD1 or TRBD2 (5 bases each). CDR3 coding DNA: TGTGCCAGCAGCCAAGAGGGGGAAAACACAGATACGCAGTATTTT. Translation: CASSQEGENTDTQYF.